Following are 28 T cell receptor beta chains from one sample sequenced in a study of cytomegalovirus exposure and HLA in healthy donors. Primers for the PCR totalled 60 Vbeta and 13 Jbeta. TCRdb's table, derived via immunoSEQ multiplex PCR, lists solely in-frame clones and lacks some. Here the sample spans 150,000 to 200,000 clones, about four fifths being singletons. Sequenced input: PBMCs. These receptors came from a middle-aged man in good health and CMV-seropositive.

The gene calls are TRBV30 and TRBJ2-5, with 7 bases identical to TRBD1. Unmatched junction bases numbered 4, after V lost 1 base and J lost 2 bases. Germline V gene lookup returns CDR1 GTSNPN and CDR2 SVGIG (reference sequence). There are 14 residues in the CDR3. The CDR3 nucleotides read TGTGCCTGGAGTGCGGGACAGTTTCAAGAGACCCAGTACTTC. It codes for CAWSAGQFQETQYF. The whole variable domain, remainder taken from reference TRBV30 and TRBJ2-5, is SQTIHQWPATLVQPVGSPLSLECTVEGTSNPNLYWYRQAAGRGLQLLFYSVGIGQISSEVPQNLSASRPQDRQFILSSKKLLLSDSGFYLCAWSAGQFQETQYFGPGTRLLVL.

Only one count was recorded for this clone. Written as DNA, the CDR3 is TGCGCCAGCAGCCAAGATCAAGGACTAGCGGGGACGAACACCGGGGAGCTGTTTTTT. It encodes CASSQDQGLAGTNTGELFF. This chain uses TRBV4-1 with TRBJ2-2; the match to TRBD2 covers 12 bases. V gave up 0 bases and J gave up 0 bases; unmatched junction bases: 5. The CDR3 totals 19 residues. Germline CDR1 MGHRA, CDR2 YSYEKL.

The genes are TRBV5-1 and TRBJ2-1; 16 bases are shared with TRBD2. CDR1 and CDR2 from the germline V gene are SGHRS and YFSETQ. The CDR3 length is 21 residues. V dropped 3 bases and J dropped 9; count of bases not matched to a gene: 21. CDR3 nucleotide sequence: TGCGCCAGCAGCTCCCTCAACGCCCCGGGACTAGCGGGGGGGCCATCGGCTGAGCAGTTCTTC. Its translation: CASSSLNAPGLAGGPSAEQFF.

This clone occurred once. The genes are TRBV9 and TRBJ2-2; tentative D call: TRBD1 (5 bases). From germline, CDR1 is SGDLS and CDR2 YYNGEE. Trimming removed 0 bases at V and 7 bases at J, with 10 bases between. The CDR3 runs 14 residues. CDR3 DNA: TGTGCCAGCAGCGTAGCCCAGGGTATCGGGGAGCTGTTTTTT. Translated: CASSVAQGIGELFF.

This clone was observed once. The chain links TRBV5-1 to TRBJ2-2; 9 bases line up with TRBD1. Germline CDR1 is SGHRS and CDR2 is YFSETQ. Germline trimming cut 8 bases from V and 2 bases from J; bases unmatched to any gene: 22. The CDR3 consists of 20 residues. CDR3 amino acids: CARHPGQGWGLDFNTGELFF. CDR3 sequence (DNA): TGCGCCAGGCATCCGGGACAGGGTTGGGGTCTAGATTTTAACACCGGGGAGCTGTTTTTT.

This chain joins TRBV30 and TRBJ2-1; 12 bases fit TRBD2. The CDR3 spans 17 residues. Per germline, CDR1 GTSNPN and CDR2 SVGIG (reference sequence). V dropped 1 base and J dropped 0; count of bases not matched to a gene: 4. CDR3 sequence: CAWSGLAGESSYNEQFF. CDR3 nucleotides: TGTGCCTGGAGTGGACTAGCGGGAGAGAGCTCCTACAATGAGCAGTTCTTC.

The rearrangement links TRBV6-5 to TRBJ2-1, with D maybe TRBD1 (5 bases). CDR1 and CDR2 from the germline V gene are MNHEY and SVGAGI. There are 16 residues in the CDR3. The ends were cut back, 2 bases at V and 2 bases at J, with 13 bases in the middle. Written as DNA, the CDR3 is TGTGCCAGCAGTTACGAGACTGGCAGGGCCTACAATGAGCAGTTCTTC. Translation gives CASSYETGRAYNEQFF.

V usage is TRBV9 and J usage is TRBJ1-3; maybe TRBD1 (5 bases). This CDR3 region has 16 residues. Trimming took 2 bases from V and 0 from J, leaving 12 bases between them. Germline V gene sequence: CDR1 SGDLS, CDR2 YYNGEE. CDR3 amino acids: CASSVDWTPSGNTIYF. The CDR3 nucleotides are TGTGCCAGCAGCGTCGACTGGACACCCTCTGGAAACACCATATATTTT.

This clone was detected only a few times. The CDR3 loop is CASSYNRERDGYTF. For the CDR3, the DNA is TGTGCCAGCAGTTACAACAGGGAGAGGGATGGCTACACCTTC. This chain joins TRBV6-5 and TRBJ1-2; D possibly corresponds to TRBD1 (6 bases). In germline, CDR1 is MNHEY, CDR2 SVGAGI. The CDR3 has 14 residues. Trimming cost V 2 bases and J 6 bases, with 13 bases left between them.

The chain links TRBV18 to TRBJ1-2, with no clear D. CDR3 size: 16 residues. Trimming took 1 base from V and 4 from J, leaving 16 bases between them. Germline-derived CDR1 and CDR2 are KGHSH and LQKENI. The CDR3 here is CASSPQSGGNTYGYTF. The CDR3 bases are TGTGCCAGCTCACCACAATCCGGAGGTAATACCTATGGCTACACCTTC.

The CDR3 is CASSLSGQGVNEQFF. CDR3 bases: TGTGCCAGCAGCTTGTCAGGACAGGGGGTCAATGAGCAGTTCTTC. This chain joins TRBV5-6 and TRBJ2-1, with 10 bases that match TRBD1. The length of the CDR3 is 15 residues. From germline, CDR1 is SGHDT and CDR2 YYEEEE. Trimming cost V 1 base and J 6 bases; bases outside gene matches: 4.

The chain recombines TRBV27 with TRBJ2-7, with D perhaps matching TRBD2 (5 bases). This CDR3 spans 15 amino acids. Germline V lookup: CDR1 MNHEY, CDR2 SMNVEV (reference sequence). The V and J ends lost 7 bases and 3 bases respectively, with 19 bases between them. Here the CDR3 DNA reads TGTGCCAGCATGAAAGGAGGCTTCGTTCTCTACGAGCAGTACTTC. Amino acids: CASMKGGFVLYEQYF.

This clone was detected once. The CDR3 region is CASSFMGQGAGETQYF. In nucleotides, the CDR3 is TGCGCCAGCAGCTTTATGGGACAGGGGGCCGGAGAGACCCAGTACTTC. The chain employs TRBV5-1 and TRBJ2-5; 12 bases map to TRBD1. This CDR3 has 16 residues. The V and J ends lost 2 bases and 4 bases, in that order; junction bases with no gene match: 6. Germline-derived CDR1 and CDR2 are SGHRS and YFSETQ.

To note about this clone: Sequence at one end of the junction differs from germline and may be a read error. The V call is TRBV6-5, the J call TRBJ1-6, with a tentative D call TRBD1 (5 bases). Per the germline V gene, CDR1 is MNHEY and CDR2 is SVGAGI. This CDR3 is built from 15 residues. CDR3 sequence: CASSYSQGPRSPLHF. CDR3 sequence (DNA): TGTGCCAGTAGTTACTCGCAGGGCCCAAGGTCACCCCTCCACTTT.

The chain uses TRBV7-9 and TRBJ2-5; 7 bases match TRBD1. The better agreement between TRBJ2-7 and the DNA end casts doubt on the J call. The germline V gene has CDR1 SEHNR and CDR2 FQNEAQ (reference sequence). The CDR3 loop spans 13 amino acids. CDR3 sequence: CASSLTGAYEQYF. CDR3 nucleotides: TGTGCCAGCAGCTTAACAGGGGCCTACGAGCAGTACTTC.

This clone was counted between two and nine times. The chain employs TRBV27 and TRBJ2-7, with D maybe TRBD1 (5 bases). CDR3 size: 14 residues. Germline lookup yields CDR1 MNHEY and CDR2 SMNVEV (reference sequence). Trimming removed 2 bases from V and 6 bases from J, with 14 bases in between. This chain's CDR3 is CASSLLARQGEQYF. The CDR3 DNA is TGTGCCAGCAGTTTACTGGCGAGGCAGGGCGAGCAGTACTTC.

This rearrangement joins TRBV5-5 to TRBJ1-1, with 8 nucleotides matching TRBD1. This CDR3 contains 14 residues. The junction had 7 bases not matched to a gene; V was cut back by 4 bases and J by 5 bases. Germline V gene lookup returns CDR1 SGHKS and CDR2 YYEKEE (reference sequence). CDR3: CASSLGQGHTEAFF. The CDR3, as DNA: TGTGCCAGCAGCCTTGGACAGGGCCATACTGAAGCTTTCTTT.

The chain carries TRBV9 and TRBJ2-1, with D perhaps TRBD2 (5 bases). V was pared by 0 bases and J by 5 bases, with 12 bases between. Germline values: CDR1 SGDLS, CDR2 YYNGEE. The CDR3 is 15 amino acids. The CDR3 region is CASSVGGSVDNEQFF. The CDR3 DNA reads as TGTGCCAGCAGCGTAGGGGGTAGCGTCGACAATGAGCAGTTCTTC.

This sequence joins TRBV5-1 and TRBJ1-4; 9 positions agree with TRBD1. V dropped 4 bases and J dropped 7; count of bases not matched to a gene: 5. The germline V gene encodes CDR1 SGHRS and CDR2 YFSETQ. The CDR3 covers 14 residues. The CDR3 loop is CASSLGTGTEKLFF. The CDR3, as DNA: TGCGCCAGCAGCCTCGGGACAGGGACTGAAAAACTGTTTTTT.

CDR3 amino acids: CASSSAGGQETQYF. The CDR3 coding sequence is TGCGCCAGCAGCTCGGCAGGGGGCCAAGAGACCCAGTACTTC. This rearrangement joins TRBV5-1 to TRBJ2-5, with 7 bases that match TRBD1. Germline lookup yields CDR1 SGHRS and CDR2 YFSETQ. The CDR3 extends over 14 amino acids. V gave up 3 bases and J gave up 1 base; unmatched junction bases: 3.

This clone showed up just once. CDR3 loop: CASKNRGYVDTQYF. DNA for the CDR3: TGTGCCAGCAAAAACCGGGGGTATGTAGATACGCAGTATTTT. The chain links TRBV2 to TRBJ2-3, with TRBD2 as a possible D gene (6 bases). The CDR3 runs to 14 residues. V gave up 7 bases and J gave up 5 bases, with 16 bases separating them. Germline assignment: CDR1 SNHLY and CDR2 FYNNEI.

This rearrangement joins TRBV5-1 to TRBJ2-3, with D perhaps matching TRBD1 (8 bases). The V end was cut by 7 bases, the J end by 0 bases, with 15 bases between. Germline CDR1 and CDR2: SGHRS and YFSETQ. The CDR3 has 15 amino acids. For the CDR3, the DNA is TGCGCCAGCTCAACAGGGGGGGATAGCACAGATACGCAGTATTTT. It encodes CASSTGGDSTDTQYF.

The chain links TRBV6-6 to TRBJ1-1; no clear D gene. Deletions cut 0 bases from V and 8 bases from J, with 16 bases between. Germline-derived CDR1 and CDR2 are MNHNY and SVGAGI (reference sequence). CDR3 size: 15 residues. The CDR3 here is CASSYSMGPTAEAFF. CDR3 nucleotide sequence: TGTGCCAGCAGTTACTCGATGGGCCCTACGGCGGAAGCTTTCTTT.

A single count supports this clone. The chain uses TRBV6-6 and TRBJ2-3; 7 bases are shared with TRBD1. The length of the CDR3 is 16 residues. The V gene's germline CDR1 is MNHNY and CDR2 SVGAGI (reference sequence). The junction had 10 bases not matched to a gene; V was cut back by 7 bases and J by 0 bases. The CDR3 reads CASTQGQPVSTDTQYF. CDR3 nucleotide sequence: TGTGCCAGCACCCAGGGACAGCCCGTTAGCACAGATACGCAGTATTTT.

V usage is TRBV28 and J usage is TRBJ2-3; 9 nucleotides agree with TRBD2. The germline gives CDR1 MDHEN, CDR2 SYDVKM. Losses at the gene ends were 6 bases for V and 3 bases for J; bases not matched to a gene: 7. The CDR3 spans 15 residues. The chain's CDR3 is CASRGGGGATDTQYF. The CDR3 coding sequence is TGTGCCAGCAGAGGGGGCGGGGGGGCGACAGATACGCAGTATTTT.

This clone has only a few counts. J is TRBJ2-2 and V is TRBV25-1; TRBD1 agrees at 10 bases. The V segment lost 6 bases and the J segment 6 bases; nucleotides outside the gene matches: 4. The CDR3 has 14 residues. CDR1 MGHDK and CDR2 SYGVNS come from the germline V gene. The CDR3 region is CASRKTGGPGELFF. For the CDR3, the DNA is TGTGCCAGCAGGAAGACAGGGGGCCCCGGGGAGCTGTTTTTT.

The V call is TRBV29-1, the J call TRBJ2-1; no definite D call. Germline loops: CDR1 SQVTM, CDR2 ANQGSEA. V lost 1 base to trimming and J lost 10 bases, with 8 bases between them. This CDR3 spans 11 amino acids. CDR3 region: CSVEGVWEQFF. The CDR3 DNA reads as TGCAGCGTTGAAGGAGTTTGGGAGCAGTTCTTC.

V and J are TRBV30 and TRBJ2-5, with D possibly being TRBD1 (6 bases). CDR3 size: 15 residues. Trimming removed 1 base at V and 2 bases at J, with 14 bases between. Per the germline V gene, CDR1 is GTSNPN and CDR2 is SVGIG (reference sequence). The CDR3 is CAWSGKGVLQETQYF. Written as DNA, the CDR3 is TGTGCCTGGAGTGGTAAGGGGGTCCTTCAAGAGACCCAGTACTTC.